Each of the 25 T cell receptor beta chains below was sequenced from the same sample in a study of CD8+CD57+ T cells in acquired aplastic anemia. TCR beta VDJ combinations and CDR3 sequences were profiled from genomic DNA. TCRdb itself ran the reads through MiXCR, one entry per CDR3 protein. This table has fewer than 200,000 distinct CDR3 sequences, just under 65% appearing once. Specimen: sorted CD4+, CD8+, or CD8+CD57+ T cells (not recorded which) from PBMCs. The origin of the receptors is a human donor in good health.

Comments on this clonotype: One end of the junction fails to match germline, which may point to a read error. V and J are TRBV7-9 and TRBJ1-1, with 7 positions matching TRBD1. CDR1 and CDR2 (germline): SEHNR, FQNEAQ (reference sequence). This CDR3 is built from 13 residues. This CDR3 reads CASSFDRATEASF. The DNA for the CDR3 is TGTGCCAGCAGCTTTGACAGGGCCACTGAAGCTTCCTTT.

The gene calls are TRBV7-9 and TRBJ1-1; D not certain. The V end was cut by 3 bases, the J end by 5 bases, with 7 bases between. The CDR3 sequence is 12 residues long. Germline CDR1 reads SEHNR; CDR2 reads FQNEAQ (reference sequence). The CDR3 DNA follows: TGTGCCAGCAGCTTGGTCTGGACTGAAGCTTTCTTT. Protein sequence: CASSLVWTEAFF. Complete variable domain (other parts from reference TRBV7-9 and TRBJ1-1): DTGVSQNPRHKITKRGQNVTFRCDPISEHNRLYWYRQTLGQGPEFLTYFQNEAQLEKSRLLSDRFSAERPKGSFSTLEIQRTEQGDSAMYLCASSLVWTEAFFGQGTRLTVV.

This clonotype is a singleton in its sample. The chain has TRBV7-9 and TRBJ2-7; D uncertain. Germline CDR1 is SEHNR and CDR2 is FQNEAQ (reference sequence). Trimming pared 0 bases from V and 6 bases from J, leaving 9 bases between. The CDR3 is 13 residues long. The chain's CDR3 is CASSLAEPGEQYF. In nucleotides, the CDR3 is TGTGCCAGCAGCTTAGCGGAGCCCGGCGAGCAGTACTTC. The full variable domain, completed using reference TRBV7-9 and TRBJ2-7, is DTGVSQNPRHKITKRGQNVTFRCDPISEHNRLYWYRQTLGQGPEFLTYFQNEAQLEKSRLLSDRFSAERPKGSFSTLEIQRTEQGDSAMYLCASSLAEPGEQYFGPGTRLTVT.

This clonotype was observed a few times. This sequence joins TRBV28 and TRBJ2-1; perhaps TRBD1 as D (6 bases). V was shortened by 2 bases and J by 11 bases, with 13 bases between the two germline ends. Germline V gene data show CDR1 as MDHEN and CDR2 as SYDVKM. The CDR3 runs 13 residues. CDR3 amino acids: CASSLMRGSKQFF. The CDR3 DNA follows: TGTGCCAGCAGTTTAATGAGGGGGTCGAAGCAGTTCTTC.

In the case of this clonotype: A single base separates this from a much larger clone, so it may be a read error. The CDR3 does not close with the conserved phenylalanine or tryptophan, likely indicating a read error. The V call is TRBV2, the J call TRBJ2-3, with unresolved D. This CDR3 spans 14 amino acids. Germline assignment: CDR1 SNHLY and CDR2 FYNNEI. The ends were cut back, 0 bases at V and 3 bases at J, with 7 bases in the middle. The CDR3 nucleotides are TGTGCCAGCAGTGAAGCGCTTTTTACAGATACGCAGTATCTT. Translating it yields CASSEALFTDTQYL.

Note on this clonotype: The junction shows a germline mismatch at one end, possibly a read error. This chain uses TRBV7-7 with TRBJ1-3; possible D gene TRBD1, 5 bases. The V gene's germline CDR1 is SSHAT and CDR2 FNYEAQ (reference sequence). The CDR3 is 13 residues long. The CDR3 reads CASSPGTRNTIYF. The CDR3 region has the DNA TGTGCTAGCAGCCCAGGGACGCGAAACACCATATATTTT.

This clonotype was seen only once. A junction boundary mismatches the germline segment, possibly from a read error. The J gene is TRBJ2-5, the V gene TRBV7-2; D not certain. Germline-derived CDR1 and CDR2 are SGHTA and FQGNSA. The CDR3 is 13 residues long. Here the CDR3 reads CASSGAPQETQYF. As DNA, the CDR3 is TGTGCCAGCAGCGGAGCTCCTCAAGAGACACAGTACTTC.

The CDR3 sequence: CASAGTGFNEQYF. For the CDR3, the DNA is TGCGCCAGCGCCGGGACAGGGTTCAACGAGCAGTACTTC. The chain recombines TRBV5-1 with TRBJ2-7; 9 bases line up with TRBD1. Germline CDR1 and CDR2: SGHRS and YFSETQ. CDR3 size: 13 residues. J was trimmed by 5 bases and V by 7 bases; bases with no gene match: 7. Together with reference TRBV5-1 and TRBJ2-7, the CDR3 gives the full variable domain: KAGVTQTPRYLIKTRGQQVTLSCSPISGHRSVSWYQQTPGQGLQFLFEYFSETQRNKGNFPGRFSGRQFSNSRSEMNVSTLELGDSALYLCASAGTGFNEQYFGPGTRLTVT.

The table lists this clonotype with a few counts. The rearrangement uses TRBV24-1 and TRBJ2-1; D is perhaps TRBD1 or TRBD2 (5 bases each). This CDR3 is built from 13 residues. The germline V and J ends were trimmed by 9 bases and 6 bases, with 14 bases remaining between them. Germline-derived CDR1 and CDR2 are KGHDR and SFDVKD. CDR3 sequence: CATGDPVVNEQFF. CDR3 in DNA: TGTGCCACCGGGGACCCGGTGGTCAATGAGCAGTTCTTC.

CDR3 bases: TGCGCCAGCAGTTACCTACTGGACAGGGGAGTGGATACGCAGTATTTT. This codes for CASSYLLDRGVDTQYF. V usage is TRBV10-1 and J usage is TRBJ2-3, with 9 nucleotides matching TRBD1. Trimming cost V 5 bases and J 6 bases; bases outside gene matches: 12. This CDR3 comprises 16 residues. CDR1 WNHNN and CDR2 SYGVQD come from the germline V gene (reference sequence).

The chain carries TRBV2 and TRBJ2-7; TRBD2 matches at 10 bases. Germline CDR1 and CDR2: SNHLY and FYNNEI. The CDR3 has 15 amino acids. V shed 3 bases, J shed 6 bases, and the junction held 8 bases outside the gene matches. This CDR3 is CASSDLAGEFSEQYF. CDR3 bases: TGTGCCAGCAGTGACCTAGCGGGAGAGTTTTCCGAGCAGTACTTC.

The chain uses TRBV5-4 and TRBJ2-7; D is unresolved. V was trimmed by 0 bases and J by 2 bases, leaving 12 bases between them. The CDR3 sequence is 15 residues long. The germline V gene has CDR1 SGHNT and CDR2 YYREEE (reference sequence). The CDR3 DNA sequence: TGTGCCAGCAGCTTGGCACCCGACTTAACCTACGAGCAGTACTTC. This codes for CASSLAPDLTYEQYF.

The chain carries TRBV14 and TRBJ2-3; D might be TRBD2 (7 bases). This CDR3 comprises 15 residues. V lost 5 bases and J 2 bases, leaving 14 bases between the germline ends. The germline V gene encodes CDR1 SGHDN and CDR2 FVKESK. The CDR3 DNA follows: TGTGCCAGCAGCGGACGGGGGGCCTTCACAGATACGCAGTATTTT. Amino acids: CASSGRGAFTDTQYF.

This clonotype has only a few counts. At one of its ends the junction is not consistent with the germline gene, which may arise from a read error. This CDR3 reads CASTWTENTGGLFF. In DNA form, the CDR3 reads TGTGCCAGCACCTGGACAGAGAACACCGGGGGGCTGTTTTTT. The chain carries TRBV12-3 or TRBV12-4 and TRBJ2-2; D possibly matches TRBD1 or TRBD2 (6 bases each). The CDR3 contains 14 residues.

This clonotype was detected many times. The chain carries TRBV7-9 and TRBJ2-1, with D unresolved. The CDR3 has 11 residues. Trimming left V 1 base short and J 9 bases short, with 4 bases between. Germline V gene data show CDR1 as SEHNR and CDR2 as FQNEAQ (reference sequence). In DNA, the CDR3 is TGTGCCAGCAGCTTAGGGGGTGAGCAGTTCTTC. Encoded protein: CASSLGGEQFF. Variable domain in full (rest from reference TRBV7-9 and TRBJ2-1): DTGVSQNPRHKITKRGQNVTFRCDPISEHNRLYWYRQTLGQGPEFLTYFQNEAQLEKSRLLSDRFSAERPKGSFSTLEIQRTEQGDSAMYLCASSLGGEQFFGPGTRLTVL.

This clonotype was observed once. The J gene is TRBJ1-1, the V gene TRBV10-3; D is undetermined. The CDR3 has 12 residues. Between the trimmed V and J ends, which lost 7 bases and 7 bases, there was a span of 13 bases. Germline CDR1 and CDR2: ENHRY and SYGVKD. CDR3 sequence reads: CAIKELGNEAFF. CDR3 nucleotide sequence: TGTGCCATCAAAGAATTAGGGAATGAAGCTTTCTTT.

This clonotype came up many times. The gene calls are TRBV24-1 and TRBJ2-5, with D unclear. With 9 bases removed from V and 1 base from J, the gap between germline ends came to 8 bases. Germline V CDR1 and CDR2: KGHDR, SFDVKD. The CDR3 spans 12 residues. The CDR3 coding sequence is TGTGCCACCGTGTGGGTCCAAGAGACCCAGTACTTC. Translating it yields CATVWVQETQYF.

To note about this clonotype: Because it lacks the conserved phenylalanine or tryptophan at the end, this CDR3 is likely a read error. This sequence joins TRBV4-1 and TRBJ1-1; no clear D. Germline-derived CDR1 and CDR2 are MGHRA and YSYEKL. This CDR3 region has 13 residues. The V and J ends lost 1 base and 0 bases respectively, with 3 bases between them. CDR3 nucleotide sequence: TGCGCCAGCAGCCAAGGTATGAACACTGAAGCTTTCCTT. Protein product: CASSQGMNTEAFL.

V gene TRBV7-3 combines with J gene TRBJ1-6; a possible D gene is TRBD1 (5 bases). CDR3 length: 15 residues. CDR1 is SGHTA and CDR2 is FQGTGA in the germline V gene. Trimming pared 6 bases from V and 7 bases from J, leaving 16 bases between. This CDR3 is CASSLGDRENSPLHF. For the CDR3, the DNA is TGTGCCAGCAGTTTGGGGGACCGCGAAAATTCACCCCTCCACTTT.

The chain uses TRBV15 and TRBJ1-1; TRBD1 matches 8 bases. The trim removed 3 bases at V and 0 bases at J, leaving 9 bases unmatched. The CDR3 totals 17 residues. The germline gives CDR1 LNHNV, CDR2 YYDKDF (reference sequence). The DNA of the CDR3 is TGTGCCACCAGCAGGGCTCGACAGGGGTTCATGAACACTGAAGCTTTCTTT. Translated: CATSRARQGFMNTEAFF. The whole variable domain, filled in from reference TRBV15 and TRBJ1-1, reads DAMVIQNPRYQVTQFGKPVTLSCSQTLNHNVMYWYQQKSSQAPKLLFHYYDKDFNNEADTPDNFQSRRPNTSFCFLDIRSPGLGDTAMYLCATSRARQGFMNTEAFFGQGTRLTVV.

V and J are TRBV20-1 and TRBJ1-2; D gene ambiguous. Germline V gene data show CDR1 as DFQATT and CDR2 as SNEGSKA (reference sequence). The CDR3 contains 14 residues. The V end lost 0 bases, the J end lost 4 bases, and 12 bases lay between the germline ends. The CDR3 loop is CSAREQTRTYGYTF. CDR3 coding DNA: TGCAGTGCTAGAGAACAAACCCGGACCTATGGCTACACCTTC.

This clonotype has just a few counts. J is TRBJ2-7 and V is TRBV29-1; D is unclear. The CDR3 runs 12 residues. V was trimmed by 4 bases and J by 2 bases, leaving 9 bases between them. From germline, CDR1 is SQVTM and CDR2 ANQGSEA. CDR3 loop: CSVGVGPYEQYF. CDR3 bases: TGCAGCGTTGGTGTGGGCCCCTACGAGCAGTACTTC.

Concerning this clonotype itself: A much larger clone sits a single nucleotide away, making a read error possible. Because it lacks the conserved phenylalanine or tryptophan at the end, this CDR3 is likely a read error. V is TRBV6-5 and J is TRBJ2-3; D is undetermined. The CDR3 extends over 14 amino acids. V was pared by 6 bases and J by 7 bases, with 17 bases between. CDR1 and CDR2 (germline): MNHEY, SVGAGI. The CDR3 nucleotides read TGTGCCAGCAGCCGCGAAAGTGCCGTCAATACGCAGTATCTT. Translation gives CASSRESAVNTQYL.

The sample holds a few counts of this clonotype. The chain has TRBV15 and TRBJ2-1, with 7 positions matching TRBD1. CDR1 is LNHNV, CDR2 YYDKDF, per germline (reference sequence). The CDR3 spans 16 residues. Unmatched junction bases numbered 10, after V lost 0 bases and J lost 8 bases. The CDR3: CATSRDAPGGMDEQFF. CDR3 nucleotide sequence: TGTGCCACCAGCAGAGATGCGCCAGGGGGTATGGATGAGCAGTTCTTC.

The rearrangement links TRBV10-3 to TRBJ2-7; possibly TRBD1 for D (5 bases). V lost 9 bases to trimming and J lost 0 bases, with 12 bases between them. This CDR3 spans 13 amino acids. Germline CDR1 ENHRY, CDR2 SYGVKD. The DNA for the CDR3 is TGTGCCATGGGCAGACAGAGCTCCTACGAGCAGTACTTC. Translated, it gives CAMGRQSSYEQYF.